These T cell receptor beta chains were read from a single sample in a study of blood T cells in healthy people across ages. Via MiXCR, TCRdb re-called the 5' RACE reads, giving one row per CDR3 protein. The table has about 730,000 distinct CDR3 sequences, 40% to 45% seen once. The source material was blood. These receptors all stem from a woman aged 55 to 70 in good health. CDR3s include the opening cysteine and the closing phenylalanine or tryptophan. Each record gives: D gene, clone size, V gene, J gene, CDR3 protein, CDR3 DNA. D genes are given only for firm matches. Expanded clones get a size class; other rows say once, few or many, or leave the size out.

d_call: TRBD2
clone_size: -
v_call: TRBV5-1
j_call: TRBJ2-5
cdr3_aa: CASSFQGLAGGAGTQETQYF
cdr3_nt: TGCGCCAGCAGCTTCCAAGGACTAGCGGGGGGCGCCGGGACCCAAGAGACCCAGTACTTC

d_call: -
clone_size: -
v_call: TRBV4-1
j_call: TRBJ2-7
cdr3_aa: CTSSHSTSDEQYF
cdr3_nt: TGCACCAGCAGCCACTCGACTAGTGACGAGCAGTACTTC

d_call: -
clone_size: few
v_call: TRBV28
j_call: TRBJ1-2
cdr3_aa: CASGAASNYGYTF
cdr3_nt: TGTGCCAGCGGAGCAGCTTCTAACTATGGCTACACCTTC

d_call: TRBD2
clone_size: -
v_call: TRBV28
j_call: TRBJ2-3
cdr3_aa: CASSLSSGTTDTQYF
cdr3_nt: TGTGCCAGCAGTTTGTCTAGCGGGACCACAGATACGCAGTATTTT

d_call: -
clone_size: -
v_call: TRBV3-1
j_call: TRBJ2-1
cdr3_aa: CASSQSGTPYNEQFF
cdr3_nt: TGTGCCAGCAGCCAAAGCGGGACACCCTACAATGAGCAGTTCTTC

d_call: -
clone_size: few
v_call: TRBV5-6
j_call: TRBJ1-5
cdr3_aa: CASSWGDGSNQPQHF
cdr3_nt: TGTGCCAGCAGCTGGGGAGACGGTAGCAATCAGCCCCAGCATTTT

d_call: -
clone_size: -
v_call: TRBV27
j_call: TRBJ2-7
cdr3_aa: CASSSLGGGYSYEQYF
cdr3_nt: TGTGCCAGCAGTTCCCTGGGAGGGGGCTATAGCTACGAGCAGTACTTC

d_call: TRBD2
clone_size: -
v_call: TRBV12-3/TRBV12-4
j_call: TRBJ2-3
cdr3_aa: CASGLAGREASTDTQYF
cdr3_nt: TGTGCCAGCGGGCTAGCGGGGCGTGAGGCTAGCACAGATACGCAGTATTTT

d_call: TRBD1
clone_size: -
v_call: TRBV29-1
j_call: TRBJ2-7
cdr3_aa: CSVNAGGLRGEQYF
cdr3_nt: TGCAGCGTTAATGCAGGGGGCCTTAGGGGAGAGCAGTACTTC

d_call: TRBD2
clone_size: -
v_call: TRBV20-1
j_call: TRBJ2-3
cdr3_aa: CSAGDRGDTDTQYF
cdr3_nt: TGCAGTGCTGGAGATCGGGGGGACACAGATACGCAGTATTTT

d_call: TRBD1
clone_size: -
v_call: TRBV20-1
j_call: TRBJ2-4
cdr3_aa: CSASWDRVKAIQYF
cdr3_nt: TGCAGTGCTAGTTGGGACAGGGTTAAAGCCATTCAGTACTTC

d_call: -
clone_size: -
v_call: TRBV5-1
j_call: TRBJ2-1
cdr3_aa: CASRGAGEQFF
cdr3_nt: TGCGCCAGCAGGGGGGCGGGTGAGCAGTTCTTC

d_call: TRBD2
clone_size: -
v_call: TRBV4-2
j_call: TRBJ2-4
cdr3_aa: CASSQVVAGGGNIEYF
cdr3_nt: TGTGCCAGCAGCCAAGTCGTGGCGGGAGGGGGAAACATTGAGTACTTC

d_call: TRBD1
clone_size: -
v_call: TRBV10-3
j_call: TRBJ2-5
cdr3_aa: CAISRLDRQETQYF
cdr3_nt: TGTGCCATCAGCCGGTTGGACAGGCAAGAGACCCAGTACTTC

d_call: TRBD1
clone_size: -
v_call: TRBV27
j_call: TRBJ1-6
cdr3_aa: CASSLLTGASPSPLHF
cdr3_nt: TGTGCCAGCAGTTTACTGACAGGGGCATCGCCTTCACCCCTCCACTTT

d_call: -
clone_size: -
v_call: TRBV28
j_call: TRBJ1-2
cdr3_aa: CASGPGGSYGYTF
cdr3_nt: TGTGCCAGCGGCCCCGGGGGCTCCTATGGCTACACCTTC

d_call: -
clone_size: -
v_call: TRBV7-2
j_call: TRBJ2-3
cdr3_aa: CASSLNPISTDTQYF
cdr3_nt: TGTGCCAGCAGCTTAAATCCGATTAGCACAGATACGCAGTATTTT

d_call: TRBD1
clone_size: -
v_call: TRBV12-3/TRBV12-4
j_call: TRBJ1-2
cdr3_aa: CASSRVGQGDGYTF
cdr3_nt: TGTGCCAGCAGTCGGGTCGGACAGGGCGATGGCTACACCTTC

d_call: -
clone_size: many
v_call: TRBV3-1
j_call: TRBJ2-7
cdr3_aa: CASSQGGAYEQYF
cdr3_nt: TGTGCCAGCAGCCAAGGCGGAGCGTACGAGCAGTACTTC

d_call: TRBD1
clone_size: few
v_call: TRBV28
j_call: TRBJ1-5
cdr3_aa: CAIASRGGNNQPQHF
cdr3_nt: TGTGCCATAGCAAGCAGGGGGGGAAACAATCAGCCCCAGCATTTT

d_call: -
clone_size: few
v_call: TRBV14
j_call: TRBJ2-7
cdr3_aa: CASSQFHTSYEQYF
cdr3_nt: TGTGCCAGCAGCCAATTCCACACCTCCTACGAGCAGTACTTC

d_call: -
clone_size: few
v_call: TRBV18
j_call: TRBJ2-1
cdr3_aa: CASSQGPSIGRNEQFF
cdr3_nt: TGTGCCAGCTCACAGGGGCCCAGTATTGGAAGGAATGAGCAGTTCTTC

d_call: -
clone_size: many
v_call: TRBV28
j_call: TRBJ2-1
cdr3_aa: CASSLIGGIYNEQFF
cdr3_nt: TGTGCCAGCAGTTTAATCGGCGGAATCTACAATGAGCAGTTCTTC

d_call: TRBD2
clone_size: -
v_call: TRBV20-1
j_call: TRBJ2-5
cdr3_aa: CSAPRGTSGEETQYF
cdr3_nt: TGCAGTGCTCCCCGAGGGACTAGCGGAGAAGAGACCCAGTACTTC

d_call: -
clone_size: -
v_call: TRBV20-1
j_call: TRBJ2-1
cdr3_aa: CSANPGSSYNEQFF
cdr3_nt: TGCAGTGCCAACCCGGGGAGCTCCTACAATGAGCAGTTCTTC

d_call: -
clone_size: -
v_call: TRBV12-3/TRBV12-4
j_call: TRBJ1-2
cdr3_aa: CASSPDGIYGYTF
cdr3_nt: TGTGCCAGCAGTCCGGACGGGATCTATGGCTACACCTTC

d_call: TRBD2
clone_size: many
v_call: TRBV4-1
j_call: TRBJ2-1
cdr3_aa: CASSQDGGGDYNEQFF
cdr3_nt: TGCGCCAGCAGCCAAGACGGCGGGGGGGACTACAATGAGCAGTTCTTC

d_call: -
clone_size: few
v_call: TRBV7-9
j_call: TRBJ1-5
cdr3_aa: CASALTGQPQHF
cdr3_nt: TGTGCCAGCGCCCTTACGGGACAGCCCCAGCATTTT

d_call: -
clone_size: -
v_call: TRBV28
j_call: TRBJ2-7
cdr3_aa: CASRLWTDRTYEQYF
cdr3_nt: TGTGCCAGCAGACTCTGGACAGATCGTACCTACGAGCAGTACTTC

d_call: -
clone_size: -
v_call: TRBV30
j_call: TRBJ1-3
cdr3_aa: CAWSVGVSGNTIYF
cdr3_nt: TGTGCCTGGAGTGTAGGCGTCTCTGGAAACACCATATATTTT

d_call: TRBD2
clone_size: many
v_call: TRBV7-2
j_call: TRBJ2-1
cdr3_aa: CASSRRLAGGQYNEQFF
cdr3_nt: TGTGCCAGCAGCCGGAGACTAGCGGGCGGGCAATACAATGAGCAGTTCTTC